This passage covers 21 T cell receptor beta chains from one sample sequenced in a study of blood T cells in healthy people across ages. Combining a sample-barcoded 5' primer with a J-beta primer mix, a second PCR ran for about 6 to 11 cycles. MiXCR, run by TCRdb on the 5' RACE reads, gives a single entry per CDR3 protein. The data contain hundreds of thousands of distinct CDR3 sequences, roughly half of them singletons. The specimen was blood. The receptors stem from a woman of 80 years or more in good health.

The chain combines TRBV3-1 with TRBJ1-6; D not certain. CDR3 length: 15 amino acids. Trimming took 0 bases from V and 10 from J, leaving 13 bases between them. Germline assignment: CDR1 LGHDT and CDR2 YNNKEL (reference sequence). In DNA form, the CDR3 reads TGTGCCAGCAGCCAAGAGAGTGGAGGCGAATCACCCCTCCACTTT. It yields the protein CASSQESGGESPLHF.

This clonotype was picked up a small number of times. A single base separates this from a much larger clone, so it may be a read error. The chain recombines TRBV29-1 with TRBJ2-5; a weak D match, TRBD2 (6 bases). V was pared by 6 bases and J by 11 bases, with 22 bases between. This CDR3 has 13 amino acids. CDR1 SQVTM and CDR2 ANQGSEA come from the germline V gene. The CDR3 bases are TGCAGCGTGGGTGGACTATACTACAATGAGCAGTACTTC. This sequence encodes CSVGGLYYNEQYF.

As to this clonotype: This may stem from a read error, because a much larger clone lies one nucleotide away. The V gene is TRBV28, the J gene TRBJ2-3, with D perhaps given as TRBD1 or TRBD2 (5 bases each). The CDR3 length is 16 residues. Trimming cost V 1 base and J 4 bases, with 15 bases left between them. Germline V gene sequence: CDR1 MDHEN, CDR2 SYDVKM. DNA for the CDR3: TGTGCCAGCAGTTTATCAGGGTGGGTTAGCGCAGATACGCAGTATTTT. Its translation is CASSLSGWVSADTQYF.

This clonotype was seen many times. The chain uses TRBV12-3 or TRBV12-4 and TRBJ2-1; D gene unclear. The CDR3 extends over 14 amino acids. Trimming cost V 3 bases and J 5 bases, with 11 bases left between them. CDR3 loop: CASSFAQNHNEQFF. CDR3 coding DNA: TGTGCCAGCAGTTTCGCGCAGAACCACAATGAGCAGTTCTTC.

This clonotype was observed at least ten times. V usage is TRBV3-1 and J usage is TRBJ2-5; D may be TRBD1 (6 bases). Germline V gene data show CDR1 as LGHDT and CDR2 as YNNKEL (reference sequence). V shed 3 bases and J shed 3 bases, with 8 bases lying between them. The CDR3 length is 13 residues. The CDR3: CASSQNREETQYF. The CDR3 DNA reads TGTGCCAGCAGCCAGAACAGGGAAGAGACCCAGTACTTC.

This clonotype was detected ten times or more. The chain employs TRBV18 and TRBJ2-1; TRBD2 aligns across 8 bases. The CDR3 is 16 residues long. CDR1 is KGHSH and CDR2 is LQKENI in the germline V gene. The junction had 3 bases not matched to a gene; V was cut back by 0 bases and J by 2 bases. CDR3 sequence reads: CASSPPTGGAYNEQFF. The CDR3 DNA sequence: TGTGCCAGCTCACCACCGACGGGAGGGGCCTACAATGAGCAGTTCTTC.

This clonotype was recorded once. A much larger clone lies a single base off, so this may be a read error. The chain joins TRBV18 to TRBJ2-5; D is uncertain. Germline CDR1 is KGHSH and CDR2 is LQKENI. CDR3 length: 13 amino acids. Trimming stripped 8 bases from V and 2 bases from J, with 12 bases between. Here the CDR3 reads CASGSGLQETQYF. The CDR3 DNA reads as TGTGCCAGCGGCAGTGGCCTACAAGAGACCCAGTACTTC.

This clonotype was counted ten times or more. The rearrangement joins TRBV2 to TRBJ2-1, with TRBD2 matching 10 bases. V was pared by 4 bases and J by 0 bases, with 3 bases of the junction left unmatched. CDR3 length: 16 residues. Germline values: CDR1 SNHLY, CDR2 FYNNEI. This CDR3 is CASSGASGSSYNEQFF. CDR3 sequence (DNA): TGTGCCAGCAGTGGGGCTAGCGGGAGCTCCTACAATGAGCAGTTCTTC.

This clonotype turned up a few times. The chain couples TRBV5-1 to TRBJ2-1, with 12 bases fitting TRBD2. This CDR3 contains 21 residues. In germline, CDR1 is SGHRS, CDR2 YFSETQ. V gave up 0 bases and J gave up 1 base; unmatched junction bases: 14. The CDR3 DNA reads TGCGCCAGCAGCTTGGGGGCGACTAGCGGGAGTTATCCGGGATCCTACAATGAGCAGTTCTTC. It codes for CASSLGATSGSYPGSYNEQFF. The entire variable domain, with the rest obtained from reference TRBV5-1 and TRBJ2-1, is as follows: KAGVTQTPRYLIKTRGQQVTLSCSPISGHRSVSWYQQTPGQGLQFLFEYFSETQRNKGNFPGRFSGRQFSNSRSEMNVSTLELGDSALYLCASSLGATSGSYPGSYNEQFFGPGTRLTVL.

This clonotype was recorded a few times. This chain uses TRBV5-1 with TRBJ1-5; D unclear. CDR1 and CDR2 from the germline V gene are SGHRS and YFSETQ. The CDR3 contains 16 residues. The V and J ends lost 4 bases and 0 bases respectively, with 14 bases between them. The CDR3 spells CASSTPRRFSNQPQHF. In DNA form, the CDR3 reads TGCGCCAGCAGCACCCCCAGACGGTTTAGCAATCAGCCCCAGCATTTT.

This sequence joins TRBV20-1 and TRBJ2-1; 16 bases align to TRBD2. The CDR3 is 19 amino acids. Trimming cost V 1 base and J 0 bases; bases outside gene matches: 6. Germline V lookup: CDR1 DFQATT, CDR2 SNEGSKA (reference sequence). The CDR3 nucleotides read TGCAGTGCTAGAGTCGGGACTAGCGGGAGGGGGAGCTCCTACAATGAGCAGTTCTTC. This gives the protein CSARVGTSGRGSSYNEQFF.

The chain uses TRBV25-1 and TRBJ2-3, with 13 bases lining up with TRBD2. Germline V gene data show CDR1 as MGHDK and CDR2 as SYGVNS. The CDR3 extends over 15 amino acids. Trimming at V came to 7 bases and at J to 3 bases, leaving 4 bases not matched to a gene. The CDR3 coding sequence is TGTGCCAGCAATACTAGCGGGGGGGCAACAGATACGCAGTATTTT. Residues: CASNTSGGATDTQYF.

This clonotype has only a few counts. The V gene is TRBV20-1, the J gene TRBJ1-5; D uncertain. Germline lookup yields CDR1 DFQATT and CDR2 SNEGSKA (reference sequence). CDR3 size: 12 residues. V dropped 4 bases and J dropped 7 bases, with 11 bases sitting between them. CDR3 in amino acids: CSATRLGQPQHF. CDR3 nucleotide sequence: TGCAGTGCTACACGGCTGGGCCAGCCCCAGCATTTT.

Comment on this clonotype: With a much larger clone just one base away, this may be a read error. The chain carries TRBV12-3 or TRBV12-4 and TRBJ2-1; the D gene is possibly TRBD1 (6 bases). V was cut by 10 bases and J by 2 bases, with 15 bases left in between. The CDR3 has 14 residues. The CDR3 region is CANNPDRTYNEQFF. In DNA form, the CDR3 reads TGTGCCAACAACCCGGACAGAACCTACAATGAGCAGTTCTTC.

This clonotype was detected many times. This chain uses TRBV12-3 or TRBV12-4 with TRBJ2-5, with TRBD1 matching over 7 bases. V dropped 5 bases and J dropped 3; count of bases not matched to a gene: 6. The CDR3 sequence is 14 residues long. Here the CDR3 reads CASSPQGRKETQYF. In nucleotides, the CDR3 is TGTGCCAGCAGTCCACAGGGGCGAAAAGAGACCCAGTACTTC.

Worth noting for this clonotype: This may arise from a read error, as a much more abundant clone is one base away. V gene TRBV7-3 combines with J gene TRBJ2-5; D gene ambiguous. Looked up from germline, CDR1 is SGHTA and CDR2 is FQGTGA. The CDR3 has 13 residues. V was cut by 0 bases and J by 11 bases, with 13 bases left in between. The chain's CDR3 is CASSLTGLNEQYF. For the CDR3, the DNA is TGTGCCAGCAGCTTAACAGGATTGAATGAGCAGTACTTC.

This clonotype has just a few counts. The rearrangement uses TRBV5-5 and TRBJ2-2, with D unclear. The CDR3 length is 12 residues. Trimming pared 2 bases from V and 5 bases from J, leaving 4 bases between. The germline V gene has CDR1 SGHKS and CDR2 YYEKEE (reference sequence). The CDR3 coding sequence is TGTGCCAGCAGCTTTCTTACCGGGGAGCTGTTTTTT. Amino acid sequence: CASSFLTGELFF.

The J gene is TRBJ2-1, the V gene TRBV5-5, with D perhaps matching TRBD2 (6 bases). The germline V gene encodes CDR1 SGHKS and CDR2 YYEKEE (reference sequence). V dropped 6 bases and J dropped 8 bases, with 21 bases sitting between them. The CDR3 length is 15 residues. Here the CDR3 DNA reads TGTGCCAGCATTATGATAGCGGAGGGGCCCCATGAGCAGTTCTTC. It is translated as CASIMIAEGPHEQFF.

The table lists this clonotype with a count of one. The V gene is TRBV5-1, the J gene TRBJ2-3, with D perhaps given as TRBD1 or TRBD2 (6 bases each). The CDR3 is 14 amino acids. The V gene lost 7 bases and the J gene lost 6 bases, with 18 bases spanning the gap. Germline CDR1 is SGHRS and CDR2 is YFSETQ. CDR3 protein: CASRQDPGTDTQYF. In DNA form, the CDR3 reads TGCGCCAGCCGACAGGACCCGGGGACTGATACGCAGTATTTT.

The J gene is TRBJ2-5, the V gene TRBV25-1, with D perhaps matching TRBD1 (5 bases). This CDR3 comprises 15 residues. Germline CDR1 is MGHDK and CDR2 is SYGVNS. Between the trimmed V and J ends, which lost 1 base and 2 bases, there was a span of 11 bases. Written as DNA, the CDR3 is TGTGCCAGCAGTGAATGGGGCACGGCGCAAGAGACCCAGTACTTC. As protein: CASSEWGTAQETQYF.

The chain has TRBV7-2 and TRBJ1-1; D perhaps matches TRBD1 (5 bases). Deletions cut 5 bases from V and 4 bases from J, with 17 bases between. The CDR3 is made up of 15 amino acids. Germline CDR1 reads SGHTA; CDR2 reads FQGNSA. CDR3 nucleotides: TGTGCCAGCAGCGTAGGACGAAACCAGGGCACTGAAGCTTTCTTT. Protein: CASSVGRNQGTEAFF.